Sequencing of this T cell receptor beta chain was carried out in a study of cytomegalovirus exposure and HLA in healthy donors. The CDR3 has 14 residues. Per germline, CDR1 WSHSY and CDR2 SAAADI. V lost 7 bases, J lost 5 bases, and 10 bases stayed unmatched. Whole-study results and caveats: Several top significant clusters appeared, in a later analysis, to be linked to common viral pathogens. A later look showed TCR association rates differing by HLA locus, highest for DRB1 and lowest for HLA-C. In a later analysis, the majority of CMV-associated beta chains seemingly showed HLA restriction.

This clone was found once. Its antigen is undetermined. PCR amplification relied on 60 Vbeta primers (plus 13 Jbeta primers). Produced via immunoSEQ multiplex PCR; TCRdb's table is partial and in-frame only. This table has 95,000 to 150,000 clones, around 76% appearing once. The sequenced material came from PBMCs. The gene calls are TRBV10-2 and TRBJ1-1, with 7 bases identical to TRBD1. The sequence was obtained from a man aged 60 to 75 in good health and CMV-seropositive. CDR3 DNA sequence: TGCGCCAGCAAGGGACAGAAGCTTGTGACTGAAGCTTTCTTT. Protein sequence: CASKGQKLVTEAFF.